The clone carrying this T cell receptor delta chain was detected a few times. This DNA translates differently at residue 5 from the TCRdb protein, which is that of a much larger clone; a read error is likely, and the protein shown is the DNA's own translation. The record originates from a study of γδ T cells in repeated Plasmodium falciparum infection. TCRdb re-called clones from the multiplex PCR reads using CATT. The sample includes roughly 86,000 delta-chain clones, about 1.5% of them seen just once. The receptor was derived from a pool of human donors (malaria-infected and uninfected, not separated). Input material: gamma-delta T cells from blood.

The chain's CDR3 is CALGMRPVRNGDKLIF. The CDR3 DNA sequence: TGTGCTCTTGGGATGAGACCCGTTAGGAACGGCGATAAACTCATCTTT. The chain has TRDV1 and TRDJ1; D is unclear. Since TCRdb gives no J gene, matching the DNA to germline was used here to assign it. The length of the CDR3 is 16 residues. The ends were cut back, 5 bases at V and 4 bases at J, with 20 bases in the middle. Germline CDR1 and CDR2: TSWWSYY and QGS.